These T cell receptor beta chains were read from a single sample in a study of cytomegalovirus exposure and HLA in healthy donors. Sequenced by immunoSEQ multiplex PCR; TCRdb stores in-frame clones only, minus some. The table has about 160,000 clones, approximately 70% seen once. The specimen was PBMCs. The receptors here all came from a man in his forties or fifties in good health and CMV-seropositive. Both conserved end residues are part of each CDR3. The order of the fields is clone size, J gene, CDR3 length, V gene, D gene, CDR3 DNA, CDR3 protein. A D gene is named only where the DNA matches it firmly. Not every row has a clone size; where given, it reads once, few, many or a size class.

clone size: NA
J gene: TRBJ1-2
CDR3 length: 13
V gene: TRBV5-1
D gene: TRBD1
CDR3 DNA: TGCGCCAGCAGCTTGAACAGGGGGGATGGCTACACCTTC
CDR3 protein: CASSLNRGDGYTF

clone size: once
J gene: TRBJ2-7
CDR3 length: 12
V gene: TRBV5-4
D gene: NA
CDR3 DNA: TGTGCCAGCAGCTTGAGTAGCGCCGAGCAGTACTTC
CDR3 protein: CASSLSSAEQYF

clone size: NA
J gene: TRBJ2-7
CDR3 length: 14
V gene: TRBV5-1
D gene: NA
CDR3 DNA: TGCGCCAGCAGCTTCGGCAGGAACTCCTACGAGCAGTACTTC
CDR3 protein: CASSFGRNSYEQYF

clone size: NA
J gene: TRBJ2-7
CDR3 length: 15
V gene: TRBV5-1
D gene: TRBD1
CDR3 DNA: TGCGCCAGCAGCCCGATGGGACAGGGGGCAAATGAGCAGTACTTC
CDR3 protein: CASSPMGQGANEQYF

clone size: few
J gene: TRBJ2-5
CDR3 length: 14
V gene: TRBV21-1
D gene: NA
CDR3 DNA: TGTGCCAGCAGCAAAGAAGGGGTGAGAGAGACCCAGTACTTC
CDR3 protein: CASSKEGVRETQYF

clone size: NA
J gene: TRBJ2-5
CDR3 length: 15
V gene: TRBV15
D gene: TRBD1
CDR3 DNA: TGTGCCACCAGCATGGGTGAGGGGGCTCCAGAGACCCAGTACTTC
CDR3 protein: CATSMGEGAPETQYF

clone size: NA
J gene: TRBJ2-2
CDR3 length: 15
V gene: TRBV9
D gene: NA
CDR3 DNA: TGTGCCAGCAGCGTAGAAGACAGCCGAACCGGGGAGCTGTTTTTT
CDR3 protein: CASSVEDSRTGELFF

clone size: NA
J gene: TRBJ2-7
CDR3 length: 15
V gene: TRBV27
D gene: TRBD2
CDR3 DNA: TGTGCCAGCCTTGGACTAGCGGGGGGTCCGGAGGAGCAGTACTTC
CDR3 protein: CASLGLAGGPEEQYF

clone size: NA
J gene: TRBJ1-3
CDR3 length: 12
V gene: TRBV29-1
D gene: NA
CDR3 DNA: TGCAGCGCCTCGGGGGTAGGAAACACCATATATTTT
CDR3 protein: CSASGVGNTIYF

clone size: NA
J gene: TRBJ1-4
CDR3 length: 16
V gene: TRBV9
D gene: TRBD1
CDR3 DNA: TGTGCCAGCAGCGTAGGACAGGGCTCTACTAATGAAAAACTGTTTTTT
CDR3 protein: CASSVGQGSTNEKLFF

clone size: NA
J gene: TRBJ2-3
CDR3 length: 15
V gene: TRBV2
D gene: TRBD2
CDR3 DNA: TGTGCCAGCACTAGCGGGGGGTATAGCACAGATACGCAGTATTTT
CDR3 protein: CASTSGGYSTDTQYF

clone size: NA
J gene: TRBJ2-1
CDR3 length: 16
V gene: TRBV5-1
D gene: NA
CDR3 DNA: TGCGCCAGCAGCTTGGCGACCAGGACTATCCACAATGAGCAGTTCTTC
CDR3 protein: CASSLATRTIHNEQFF

clone size: NA
J gene: TRBJ1-1
CDR3 length: 17
V gene: TRBV5-1
D gene: TRBD1
CDR3 DNA: TGCGCCAGCAGCTTGGCGGGACAGGGGAATCGGGCTGATGAAGCTTTCTTT
CDR3 protein: CASSLAGQGNRADEAFF

clone size: NA
J gene: TRBJ2-1
CDR3 length: 15
V gene: TRBV5-4
D gene: TRBD2
CDR3 DNA: TGTGCCAGCAGTCCCAGCGGGGGGGTAGGTAATGAGCAGTTCTTC
CDR3 protein: CASSPSGGVGNEQFF

clone size: NA
J gene: TRBJ2-3
CDR3 length: 13
V gene: TRBV9
D gene: NA
CDR3 DNA: TGTGCCAGCAGCGGAAGAGACAGCTATACGCAGTATTTT
CDR3 protein: CASSGRDSYTQYF

clone size: NA
J gene: TRBJ1-1
CDR3 length: 17
V gene: TRBV30
D gene: NA
CDR3 DNA: TGTGCCTGGAGTGTATTCAAAGGTAGCAAGGGGGGGGGAGAAGCTTTCTTT
CDR3 protein: CAWSVFKGSKGGGEAFF

clone size: once
J gene: TRBJ1-4
CDR3 length: 19
V gene: TRBV11-3
D gene: NA
CDR3 DNA: TGTGCCAGCAGCTACATTATACCCCATCACAGGCCACATAATGAAAAACTGTTTTTT
CDR3 protein: CASSYIIPHHRPHNEKLFF

clone size: NA
J gene: TRBJ1-1
CDR3 length: 13
V gene: TRBV19
D gene: NA
CDR3 DNA: TGTGCCAGTAGTATGTACAGAGACACTGAAGCTTTCTTT
CDR3 protein: CASSMYRDTEAFF

clone size: few
J gene: TRBJ1-4
CDR3 length: 13
V gene: TRBV5-4
D gene: TRBD1
CDR3 DNA: TGTGCCAGCAGCCAACAGGGGCGAGAAAAACTGTTTTTT
CDR3 protein: CASSQQGREKLFF

clone size: NA
J gene: TRBJ1-1
CDR3 length: 13
V gene: TRBV12-2
D gene: NA
CDR3 DNA: TGTGCAAGTCGCTCCACGACAGGGTCTGAAGCTTTCTTT
CDR3 protein: CASRSTTGSEAFF

clone size: once
J gene: TRBJ2-3
CDR3 length: 14
V gene: TRBV15
D gene: TRBD1
CDR3 DNA: TGTGCCACCTTGGACCAGGGGGAAGGGGATACGCAGTATTTT
CDR3 protein: CATLDQGEGDTQYF

clone size: NA
J gene: TRBJ1-2
CDR3 length: 12
V gene: TRBV30
D gene: NA
CDR3 DNA: TGTGCCTGGGGTGTATGGGCTGGTGGCTACACCTTC
CDR3 protein: CAWGVWAGGYTF

clone size: NA
J gene: TRBJ1-1
CDR3 length: 14
V gene: TRBV7-2
D gene: NA
CDR3 DNA: TGTGCCAGCAGCCTGATGAGCGCAAGGACTGAAGCTTTCTTT
CDR3 protein: CASSLMSARTEAFF

clone size: NA
J gene: TRBJ2-7
CDR3 length: 16
V gene: TRBV5-1
D gene: NA
CDR3 DNA: TGCGCCAGCAGCCCAGGCTCCGGGACAACTACCTACGAGCAGTACTTC
CDR3 protein: CASSPGSGTTTYEQYF

clone size: NA
J gene: TRBJ1-2
CDR3 length: 15
V gene: TRBV4-2
D gene: TRBD1
CDR3 DNA: TGTGCCAGCAGCCAAGATCAGGCACAGGGGGATGGCTACACCTTC
CDR3 protein: CASSQDQAQGDGYTF

clone size: few
J gene: TRBJ1-1
CDR3 length: 14
V gene: TRBV15
D gene: NA
CDR3 DNA: TGTGCCACCAGCCGTCGCACAGGGTCCTCCACAGCTTTCTTT
CDR3 protein: CATSRRTGSSTAFF

clone size: NA
J gene: TRBJ2-7
CDR3 length: 15
V gene: TRBV7-9
D gene: TRBD1
CDR3 DNA: TGTGCCAGCAGCTTTGACAGGACAGGGTCCTACGAGCAGTACTTC
CDR3 protein: CASSFDRTGSYEQYF

clone size: NA
J gene: TRBJ1-2
CDR3 length: 13
V gene: TRBV9
D gene: NA
CDR3 DNA: TGTGCCAGCAGCGTAGATTGGAGCTATGGCTACACCTTC
CDR3 protein: CASSVDWSYGYTF

clone size: few
J gene: TRBJ2-5
CDR3 length: 16
V gene: TRBV14
D gene: TRBD2
CDR3 DNA: TGTGCCAGCAGTCGACTTGGACTAGCCGGCCAAGAGACCCAGTACTTC
CDR3 protein: CASSRLGLAGQETQYF

clone size: NA
J gene: TRBJ2-1
CDR3 length: 15
V gene: TRBV19
D gene: TRBD2
CDR3 DNA: TGTGCCAGTACCCCGGGAGGGGAGCCGTACAATGAGCAGTTCTTC
CDR3 protein: CASTPGGEPYNEQFF

clone size: NA
J gene: TRBJ1-1
CDR3 length: 15
V gene: TRBV4-2
D gene: TRBD1
CDR3 DNA: TGTGCCAGCAGCCAAGATCGGGGTTCAGGGGGTGAAGCTTTCTTT
CDR3 protein: CASSQDRGSGGEAFF

clone size: NA
J gene: TRBJ2-1
CDR3 length: 12
V gene: TRBV5-1
D gene: TRBD2
CDR3 DNA: TGCGCCAGCGGACGGGGGGATGGTGAGCAGTTCTTC
CDR3 protein: CASGRGDGEQFF

clone size: NA
J gene: TRBJ2-6
CDR3 length: 14
V gene: TRBV4-1
D gene: NA
CDR3 DNA: TGCGCCAGCAGCCAACTCTCTGGGGCCAACGTCCTGACTTTC
CDR3 protein: CASSQLSGANVLTF

clone size: NA
J gene: TRBJ1-2
CDR3 length: 10
V gene: TRBV29-1
D gene: NA
CDR3 DNA: TGCAGCGTGCAGGGAAATGGCTACACCTTC
CDR3 protein: CSVQGNGYTF

clone size: NA
J gene: TRBJ1-1
CDR3 length: 12
V gene: TRBV7-8
D gene: NA
CDR3 DNA: TGTGCCAGCAGCTTCGAGGGCACTGAAGCTTTCTTT
CDR3 protein: CASSFEGTEAFF

clone size: NA
J gene: TRBJ2-5
CDR3 length: 16
V gene: TRBV4-1
D gene: TRBD2
CDR3 DNA: TGCGCCAGCAGCCCCCGGGGTAGCGGGGGTCAAGAGACCCAGTACTTC
CDR3 protein: CASSPRGSGGQETQYF

clone size: NA
J gene: TRBJ1-5
CDR3 length: 13
V gene: TRBV29-1
D gene: NA
CDR3 DNA: TGCAGCGTTGAGCGGGGGATCGGCCAGCCCCAGCATTTT
CDR3 protein: CSVERGIGQPQHF